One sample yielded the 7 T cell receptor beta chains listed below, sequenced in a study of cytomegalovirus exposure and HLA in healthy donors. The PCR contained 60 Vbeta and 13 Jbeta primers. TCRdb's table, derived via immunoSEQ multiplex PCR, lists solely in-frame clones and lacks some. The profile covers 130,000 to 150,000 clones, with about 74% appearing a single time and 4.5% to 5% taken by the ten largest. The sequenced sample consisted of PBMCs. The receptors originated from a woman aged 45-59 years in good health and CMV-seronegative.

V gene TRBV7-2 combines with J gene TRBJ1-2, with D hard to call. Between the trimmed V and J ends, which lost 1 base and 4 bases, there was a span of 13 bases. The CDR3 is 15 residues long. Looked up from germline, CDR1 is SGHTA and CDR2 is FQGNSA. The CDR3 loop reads CASSLGLGRSYGYTF. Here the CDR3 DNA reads TGTGCCAGCAGCTTAGGACTCGGGAGGAGCTATGGCTACACCTTC. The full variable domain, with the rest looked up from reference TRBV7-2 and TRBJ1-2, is GAGVSQSPSNKVTEKGKDVELRCDPISGHTALYWYRQSLGQGLEFLIYFQGNSAPDKSGLPSDRFSAERTGGSVSTLTIQRTQQEDSAVYLCASSLGLGRSYGYTFGSGTRLTVV.

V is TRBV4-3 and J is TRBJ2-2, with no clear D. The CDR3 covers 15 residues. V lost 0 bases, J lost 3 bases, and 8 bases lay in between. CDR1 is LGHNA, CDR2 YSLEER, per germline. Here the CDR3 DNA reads TGCGCCAGCAGCCAAGAAAAACAGTACACCGGGGAGCTGTTTTTT. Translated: CASSQEKQYTGELFF.

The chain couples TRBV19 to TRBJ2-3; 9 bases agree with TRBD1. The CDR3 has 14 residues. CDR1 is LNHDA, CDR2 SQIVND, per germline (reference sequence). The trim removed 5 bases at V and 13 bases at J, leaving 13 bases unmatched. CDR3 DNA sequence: TGTGCCAGTAGTGCCCGGGACAGGGACCAAGCCGAGTATTTT. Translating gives CASSARDRDQAEYF. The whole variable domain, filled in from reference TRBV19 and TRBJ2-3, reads DGGITQSPKYLFRKEGQNVTLSCEQNLNHDAMYWYRQDPGQGLRLIYYSQIVNDFQKGDIAEGYSVSREKKESFPLTVTSAQKNPTAFYLCASSARDRDQAEYFGPGTRLTVL.

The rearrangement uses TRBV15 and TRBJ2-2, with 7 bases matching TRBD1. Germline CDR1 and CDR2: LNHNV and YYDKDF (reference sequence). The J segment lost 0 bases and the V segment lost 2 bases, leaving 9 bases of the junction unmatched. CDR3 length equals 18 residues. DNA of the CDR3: TGTGCCACCAGCAGACTCCCGGGACAGCGACCGAACACCGGGGAGCTGTTTTTT. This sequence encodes CATSRLPGQRPNTGELFF.

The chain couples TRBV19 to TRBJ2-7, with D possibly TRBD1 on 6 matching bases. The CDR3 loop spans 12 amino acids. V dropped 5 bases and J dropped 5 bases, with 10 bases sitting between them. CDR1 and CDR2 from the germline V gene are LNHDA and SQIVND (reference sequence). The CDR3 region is CASSVRDNEQYF. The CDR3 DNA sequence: TGTGCCAGTAGTGTCCGGGACAACGAGCAGTACTTC.

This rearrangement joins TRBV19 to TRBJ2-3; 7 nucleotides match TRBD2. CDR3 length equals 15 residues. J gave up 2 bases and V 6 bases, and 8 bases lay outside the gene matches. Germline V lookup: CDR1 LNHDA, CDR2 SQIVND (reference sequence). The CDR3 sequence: CASRNPSGNTDTQYF. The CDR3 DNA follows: TGTGCCAGTAGAAACCCTAGCGGAAACACAGATACGCAGTATTTT.

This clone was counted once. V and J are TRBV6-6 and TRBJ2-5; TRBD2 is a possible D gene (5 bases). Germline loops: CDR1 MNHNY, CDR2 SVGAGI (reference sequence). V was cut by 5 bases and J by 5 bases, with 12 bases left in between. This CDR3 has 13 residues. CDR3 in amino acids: CASSLFPGETQYF. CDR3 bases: TGTGCCAGCAGTCTCTTCCCGGGGGAGACCCAGTACTTC.